A selection of T cell receptor beta chains follows, all from one sample in a study of PD-L1 blockade in urothelial cancer. Profiling relied on immunoSEQ multiplex PCR, and the TCRdb table lists in-frame clones only, not all of them. The repertoire has 50,000 to 60,000 clones, about 86% of them found once; the top ten carry approximately 2.9%. The material sequenced was PBMCs, taken around atezolizumab (anti-PD-L1) treatment. The receptors stem from a man aged 45 to 65 with urothelial cancer. Both conserved end residues are part of each CDR3. A D gene is named only where the DNA matches it firmly. Size tells how often a clone was seen (once, few, many) or the class of an expanded clone, and some rows leave it out.

v_gene,abundance,j_gene,d_gene,CDR3nt,CDR3aa
TRBV19,.,TRBJ2-1,TRBD1,TGTGCCAGTAGTGTACCTAACAGGGGGCATGAGCAGTTCTTC,CASSVPNRGHEQFF
TRBV7-8,.,TRBJ1-5,.,TGTGCCAGCAGCTTAACGCGGAGTAGCAATCAGCCCCAGCATTTT,CASSLTRSSNQPQHF
TRBV7-3,.,TRBJ1-6,.,TGTGCCAGCAGCGGACAGTATAATTCACCCCTCCACTTT,CASSGQYNSPLHF
TRBV12-5,.,TRBJ2-1,.,TGTGCTAGTGGTTTTGAGGGCTTCAATGAGCAGTTCTTC,CASGFEGFNEQFF
TRBV9,.,TRBJ1-1,TRBD1,TGTGCCAGCAGCGTAGTGCCCGGGACAGGGTGGTCGAACACTGAAGCTTTCTTT,CASSVVPGTGWSNTEAFF
TRBV28,.,TRBJ2-1,TRBD1,TGTGCCACCACAGGGGAGACCTCCTACAATGAGCAGTTCTTC,CATTGETSYNEQFF
TRBV6-1,.,TRBJ2-3,TRBD2,TGTGCCAGCAGCGAAAGGACTAGCCGGGTGGGGGATACGCAGTATTTT,CASSERTSRVGDTQYF
TRBV5-1,.,TRBJ2-1,TRBD1,TGCGCCAGCAGCACTGGACAGGGCAAATACAATGAGCAGTTCTTC,CASSTGQGKYNEQFF
TRBV6-6,once,TRBJ2-3,TRBD2,TGTGCCAGCGTTAGCGGGGAAGATACGCAGTATTTT,CASVSGEDTQYF
TRBV6-6,.,TRBJ1-1,.,TGTGCCAGCAGTTACCAGACAGGCACTGAAGCTTTCTTT,CASSYQTGTEAFF
TRBV5-1,.,TRBJ2-1,.,TGCGCCAGCAGCTTGGTAGCAGCAAGAGGCGAGCAGTTCTTC,CASSLVAARGEQFF
TRBV5-1,once,TRBJ1-4,TRBD1,TGCGCCAGCAGCTCACCAAATCGGGACAGCAAAAGGGAAGGAGAAAAACTGTTTTTT,CASSSPNRDSKREGEKLFF
TRBV7-8,.,TRBJ2-1,TRBD2,TGTGCCAGCAGCTTATTATGGCTAGCGGGAGGGCCGTCCTACAATGAGCAGTTCTTC,CASSLLWLAGGPSYNEQFF
TRBV6-6,.,TRBJ1-1,.,TGTGCCAGCAGTTACATCTCCCCGAACACTGAAGCTTTCTTT,CASSYISPNTEAFF
TRBV5-1,.,TRBJ2-3,TRBD2,TGCGCCAGCAGCCCAGAGGGGAGGGCAGATACGCAGTATTTT,CASSPEGRADTQYF
TRBV11-2,.,TRBJ1-5,.,TGTGCCAGCACCCCGCTCGACAGGACTAGCAATCAGCCCCAGCATTTT,CASTPLDRTSNQPQHF
TRBV7-9,.,TRBJ2-5,TRBD2,TGTGCCAGCAGCTTAGGCGGAAAGATAGCGGGAAAGGGCGAGACCCAGTACTTC,CASSLGGKIAGKGETQYF
TRBV2,.,TRBJ1-3,TRBD1,TGTGCCAGCCGATCCCGGACAGGCGCTGGAAACACCATATATTTT,CASRSRTGAGNTIYF
TRBV7-2,.,TRBJ2-5,.,TGTGCCAGCAGCTTAGCTTGGACAGTGGGAGAGACCCAGTACTTC,CASSLAWTVGETQYF
TRBV6-1,.,TRBJ2-3,.,TGTGCCAGCAGTACCGGGACGCAGTATTTT,CASSTGTQYF
TRBV2,.,TRBJ2-7,TRBD2,TGTGCCAGCAGTTTGCTAGCGGGAGATTCGGCGAGGGAGCAGTACTTC,CASSLLAGDSAREQYF
TRBV19,.,TRBJ2-3,TRBD2,TGTGCCAGTAGTCATCCTAGCGGCGCACAAGATACGCAGTATTTT,CASSHPSGAQDTQYF
TRBV9,.,TRBJ2-1,.,TGTGCCAGCAGCGTAGTGGGGGGAGGCTCCTACAATGAGCAGTTCTTC,CASSVVGGGSYNEQFF
TRBV6-5,.,TRBJ1-1,TRBD1,TGTGCCAGCAGTTATGGCCCAGGGGGCCTGAACACTGAAGCTTTCTTT,CASSYGPGGLNTEAFF
TRBV19,.,TRBJ1-5,TRBD1,TGTGCCAGTACTTGGACAGGGGGGGATAGCAATCAGCCCCAGCATTTT,CASTWTGGDSNQPQHF
TRBV6-6,once,TRBJ2-3,TRBD2,TGTGCCAGCAGTCGAAGCGGGACTTCTAGCACAGATACGCAGTATTTT,CASSRSGTSSTDTQYF
TRBV28,.,TRBJ2-6,.,TGTGCCAGCAGTTTAGGGGCCTCTGGGGCCAACGTCCTGACTTTC,CASSLGASGANVLTF
TRBV28,.,TRBJ1-2,.,TGTGCCAGCAACACAGTACGACGGATCTATGGCTACACCTTC,CASNTVRRIYGYTF
TRBV30,.,TRBJ1-6,.,TGTGCCTGGAGTGTAGTGGGGGCAGGATCACCCCTCCACTTT,CAWSVVGAGSPLHF
TRBV2,.,TRBJ2-7,.,TGTGCCAGCAGTGTTGAGGAATCGAACGAGCAGTACTTC,CASSVEESNEQYF
TRBV28,.,TRBJ2-5,TRBD1,TGTGCCAGCAGTTGGACAGGGGGCGAGACCCAGTACTTC,CASSWTGGETQYF
TRBV4-2,.,TRBJ2-2,.,TGTGCCAGCAGCCAAGGGTCCAGGGTGACCGGGGAGCTGTTTTTT,CASSQGSRVTGELFF